This T cell receptor beta chain is drawn from a study of shared T cell receptors in the human thymus (dated by TCRdb to the early 2020s). Regarding the study in general: The study examined how the human thymus generates shared, self-reactive T-cell receptor alpha chains.

The germline V gene provides CDR1 SGHRS and CDR2 YFSETQ. The CDR3 holds 17 amino acids from the cysteine to the phenylalanine. This entry keeps only the CDR3 DNA: 51 bases, framed from base 1. V and J lose 1 base and 0 bases, and a span of 14 bases separates them. Preparation of the library involved the immunoSEQ multiplex PCR assay. TCRdb stores this immuneACCESS table with in-frame sequences only. Part of the clones is absent; in the studies checked, under half of the shortfall reflects unresolved V genes, and no reason is known for the rest. This sample has hundreds of thousands of clones in its table, and roughly 90% of those were observed once. The ten top clones hold around 0.0099% of the sample. Remarks on this clone: No antigen is known for it. Per-base qualities were not stored, and no clone one base away is much larger.

The same data also contributed to another study, on human thymus T cells. From that second study: Donors were immunologically healthy infants undergoing open corrective cardiac surgery for congenital heart defects in Finland. Thymus tissue was obtained as surgical resects removed during corrective cardiac surgery. Both the thymic and the peripheral blood repertoires appeared to show biased V and J gene segment usage. According to the related research, thymic TCR repertoires were highly overlapping among unrelated individuals. The study used roughly 8 infant thymus samples plus four related peripheral blood samples to characterize TCR alpha and beta repertoires. The infant donors were roughly 7 to 244 days old, and the cohort included roughly six males and two females. Thymocytes were released mechanically from tissue and stored at -70 °C as pellets of 10-30 million cells. Genomic DNA was extracted from frozen cell pellets with a QIAsymphony instrument. Using the immunoSEQ multiplex PCR assay, the TCRB and TCRAD loci were amplified from a standardized quantity of quality-controlled genomic DNA. Amplicons spanned the V(D)J region at a length sufficient to cover the CDR3 and identify V and J genes. Through the commercial immunoSEQ service, the amplicons were sequenced on an Illumina platform. Primer bias and sequencing errors were corrected as previously described, and TCRAD and TCRB definitions were based on the IMGT database. Analysis of the repertoires was done with immunoSEQ Analyzer 3.0 and VDJTools and included basic statistics, V/J segment usage, diversity estimates, rarefaction and pairwise overlap. To estimate diversity, the Chao1, ChaoE, Efron-Thisted, Shannon and inverse Simpson indices were applied, and diversity was also estimated on datasets down-sampled to the smallest sample. Repertoire overlap was determined by strict matching of CDR3 nucleotide sequence, V gene and J gene, and Jaccard-based multidimensional scaling clustering was applied. Thymus samples yielded on average roughly 790,000 unique TCRB clonotypes, compared with roughly 80,000 from blood samples.

The sample comprised thymocytes. The chain was built from TRBV5-1 and TRBJ2-1; the D gene is perhaps TRBD1, from 6 matching bases. The TCR originated in a boy under two years old with a congenital heart defect. Donor details come from another sample of the same person, matched by shared clones. The CDR3 protein sequence reads: CASSLHPGHSSYNEQFF. The DNA sequence reads TGCGCCAGCAGCTTGCATCCGGGACACAGCTCCTACAATGAGCAGTTCTTC.